This is a list of T cell receptor beta chains from one sample in a study of early T cells in non-severe SARS-CoV-2 infection. TCRdb passed the 5' RACE reads through MiXCR, listing each CDR3 protein once. The table lists some 40,000 distinct CDR3 sequences, 7.5% to 9% of them singletons. The starting material was whole blood, obtained at baseline. All receptors derive from an adult who was a healthcare worker with PCR-confirmed SARS-CoV-2 infection or an uninfected control (not recorded which). Both conserved end residues are part of each CDR3. The order of the fields is J gene, V gene, D gene, clone size, CDR3 protein, CDR3 DNA. The D gene is left open where the match is weak. Size tells how often a clone was seen (once, few, many) or the class of an expanded clone, and some rows leave it out.

TRBJ2-1 | TRBV19 | - | few | CASSRLEAYNEQFF | TGTGCCAGTAGTAGGTTGGAGGCCTACAATGAGCAGTTCTTC
TRBJ2-2 | TRBV7-3 | - | many | CASSLGQGTGELFF | TGTGCCAGCAGCTTAGGCCAGGGGACCGGGGAGCTGTTTTTT
TRBJ2-3 | TRBV7-3 | - | many | CASSVPSGDTQYF | TGTGCCAGCAGCGTTCCCTCCGGGGATACGCAGTATTTT
TRBJ2-3 | TRBV9 | - | many | CASSVAGRPDTDTQYF | TGTGCCAGCAGCGTAGCGGGTAGGCCTGACACAGATACGCAGTATTTT
TRBJ1-1 | TRBV3-1 | - | - | CASGGGTEAFF | TGTGCCAGCGGCGGCGGTACTGAAGCTTTCTTT
TRBJ2-6 | TRBV24-1 | TRBD1 | many | CATSEDRSASGANVLTF | TGTGCCACCAGTGAGGACAGGAGCGCCTCTGGGGCCAACGTCCTGACTTTC
TRBJ1-2 | TRBV2 | TRBD1 | - | CASTPGQGGSGYTF | TGTGCCAGCACCCCGGGACAGGGGGGAAGTGGCTACACCTTC
TRBJ1-2 | TRBV19 | - | - | CASSPGLLYGYTF | TGTGCCAGTAGCCCGGGACTGTTATATGGCTACACCTTC
TRBJ2-7 | TRBV4-1 | - | few | CASSQEAAPGYEQYF | TGCGCCAGCAGCCAAGAGGCAGCCCCGGGGTACGAGCAGTACTTC
TRBJ2-1 | TRBV4-1 | TRBD2 | - | CASSLSGGSYNEQFF | TGCGCCAGCAGCCTTAGCGGGGGGTCCTACAATGAGCAGTTCTTC
TRBJ2-1 | TRBV12-3/TRBV12-4 | - | few | CASSLGYNEQFF | TGTGCCAGCAGTTTAGGCTACAATGAGCAGTTCTTC
TRBJ1-6 | TRBV7-8 | - | few | CASSLEGTMNSPLHF | TGTGCCAGCAGCTTAGAAGGCACTATGAATTCACCCCTCCACTTT
TRBJ1-1 | TRBV10-2 | - | many | CASSDFQGQSGTEAFF | TGCGCCAGCAGTGATTTCCAGGGGCAGTCAGGCACTGAAGCTTTCTTT
TRBJ2-1 | TRBV6-5 | TRBD2 | - | CASSFLLAGGYNEQFF | TGTGCCAGCAGTTTCTTACTAGCGGGGGGATACAATGAGCAGTTCTTC
TRBJ2-5 | TRBV10-1 | - | many | CASRKGRVKTQYF | TGCGCCAGCAGGAAGGGGAGAGTGAAGACCCAGTACTTC
TRBJ2-3 | TRBV7-3 | - | many | CASSLGADTQYF | TGTGCCAGCAGCTTGGGAGCAGATACGCAGTATTTT
TRBJ2-1 | TRBV13 | TRBD2 | many | CASSVNGRENEQFF | TGTGCCAGCAGCGTCAACGGGAGGGAGAATGAGCAGTTCTTC
TRBJ2-1 | TRBV24-1 | TRBD1 | many | CATGSEQITGQGLNEQFF | TGTGCCACCGGAAGCGAGCAGATAACGGGACAGGGCCTCAATGAGCAGTTCTTC
TRBJ1-4 | TRBV19 | - | few | CASSIGSAYNEKLFF | TGTGCCAGTAGTATTGGCTCCGCGTATAATGAAAAACTGTTTTTT
TRBJ2-6 | TRBV9 | - | - | CASSVGSAGAGANVLTF | TGTGCCAGCAGCGTAGGGAGTGCAGGGGCTGGGGCCAACGTCCTGACTTTC
TRBJ1-1 | TRBV28 | TRBD1 | - | CASSVRQGTTTEAFF | TGTGCCAGCAGTGTTCGACAGGGGACTACTACTGAAGCTTTCTTT
TRBJ2-3 | TRBV2 | - | - | CASSPQGYSTDTQYF | TGTGCCAGCAGCCCCCAAGGCTATAGCACAGATACGCAGTATTTT
TRBJ1-6 | TRBV3-1 | - | few | CASSQSRGKKGNNSPLHF | TGTGCCAGCAGCCAATCCCGGGGAAAGAAGGGGAATAATTCACCCCTCCACTTT
TRBJ2-5 | TRBV27 | - | - | CASRTDMAETQYF | TGTGCCAGCAGAACAGACATGGCGGAGACCCAGTACTTC
TRBJ2-3 | TRBV11-1 | - | - | CASSPLIGRVGDTQYF | TGTGCCAGCAGCCCCCTAATCGGCAGGGTTGGGGATACGCAGTATTTT
TRBJ2-3 | TRBV27 | TRBD2 | few | CASSFGLAGGRNTDTQYF | TGTGCCAGCAGTTTCGGGCTAGCGGGGGGGAGGAACACAGATACGCAGTATTTT
TRBJ1-4 | TRBV11-3 | - | many | CASSLERTNEKLFF | TGTGCCAGCAGCTTAGAACGGACTAATGAAAAACTGTTTTTT
TRBJ2-3 | TRBV19 | - | - | CASSPWDQKDTQYF | TGTGCCAGTAGTCCATGGGACCAGAAGGATACGCAGTATTTT
TRBJ2-5 | TRBV2 | - | - | CASKGGLQETQYF | TGTGCCAGCAAGGGGGGTCTCCAAGAGACCCAGTACTTC
TRBJ2-7 | TRBV6-6 | TRBD1 | - | CASSGQGKGVEQYF | TGTGCCAGCAGTGGACAGGGGAAGGGGGTCGAGCAGTACTTC
TRBJ2-6 | TRBV7-9 | - | many | CASSYTYSGANVLTF | TGTGCCAGCAGCTACACATACTCTGGGGCCAACGTCCTGACTTTC
TRBJ1-1 | TRBV12-3/TRBV12-4 | - | many | CASGKGPNTEAFF | TGTGCCAGCGGGAAGGGGCCGAACACTGAAGCTTTCTTT
TRBJ2-3 | TRBV6-1 | - | few | CASSLGEDTQYF | TGTGCCAGCAGCCTAGGAGAAGATACGCAGTATTTT
TRBJ1-6 | TRBV5-1 | - | - | CASSAYGNSPLHF | TGCGCCAGCAGCGCGTATGGGAATTCACCCCTCCACTTT